The 29 T cell receptor beta chains reported below all come from one sample, sequenced in a study of control samples from healthy donors and cancer patients. Sequenced by immunoSEQ multiplex PCR; TCRdb stores in-frame clones only, minus some. This table has fewer than 85,000 clones, approximately 94% appearing once. Sequences were obtained from blood. These receptors all come from a woman aged 25 to 39 in good health.

The genes are TRBV10-3 and TRBJ2-3; TRBD2 aligns across 10 bases. Germline V gives CDR1 ENHRY, CDR2 SYGVKD. Germline trimming cut 0 bases from V and 5 bases from J; bases unmatched to any gene: 8. This CDR3 has 17 residues. The CDR3 nucleotides read TGTGCCATCAGTGAGTCGACAGCGGGGGGGCCCCTAGATACGCAGTATTTT. It specifies CAISESTAGGPLDTQYF.

A single count supports this clone. This sequence joins TRBV7-9 and TRBJ1-6; D might be TRBD1 (5 bases). This CDR3 comprises 20 residues. V was pared by 5 bases and J by 0 bases, with 23 bases between. Germline V gives CDR1 SEHNR, CDR2 FQNEAQ (reference sequence). The CDR3 DNA reads TGTGCCAGCAGCACCCTCGGGGGGGATTTGCGGAGCTCCTATAATTCACCCCTCCACTTT. This encodes CASSTLGGDLRSSYNSPLHF.

The chain is built from TRBV3-1 (or the pseudogene TRBV3-2) and TRBJ1-5; D remains ambiguous. Germline loops: CDR1 LGHDT, CDR2 YNNKEL (reference sequence). Trimming shortened V by 6 bases and J by 4 bases, and 13 bases separated the two germline ends. The CDR3 spans 14 residues. The CDR3 sequence: CASSFGRQNQPQHF. The DNA for the CDR3 is TGTGCCAGCAGTTTTGGACGGCAGAATCAGCCCCAGCATTTT.

The count of this clone is one. The chain couples TRBV5-1 to TRBJ2-3, with D unresolved. Trimming removed 4 bases from V and 3 bases from J, with 15 bases in between. Germline lookup yields CDR1 SGHRS and CDR2 YFSETQ. This CDR3 comprises 15 residues. The CDR3 loop is CASSERQDLTDTQYF. The CDR3 nucleotides read TGCGCCAGCAGCGAAAGGCAGGATCTAACAGATACGCAGTATTTT. The whole variable domain, filled in from reference TRBV5-1 and TRBJ2-3, reads KAGVTQTPRYLIKTRGQQVTLSCSPISGHRSVSWYQQTPGQGLQFLFEYFSETQRNKGNFPGRFSGRQFSNSRSEMNVSTLELGDSALYLCASSERQDLTDTQYFGPGTRLTVL.

The chain joins TRBV6-5 to TRBJ1-2; D not resolved. Trimming removed 10 bases at V and 8 bases at J, with 17 bases between. In germline, CDR1 is MNHEY, CDR2 SVGAGI. The CDR3 has 12 amino acids. The CDR3 DNA reads as TGTGCCAACTCCCCCGCAGAGGGAGGCTACACCTTC. Protein: CANSPAEGGYTF.

This chain connects TRBV7-9 to TRBJ1-2; TRBD1 might be the D (5 bases). V lost 5 bases, J lost 8 bases, and 15 bases lay in between. The CDR3 has 13 residues. CDR1 SEHNR and CDR2 FQNEAQ come from the germline V gene (reference sequence). This CDR3 is CASSQSGYDGYTF. Here the CDR3 DNA reads TGTGCCAGCAGCCAATCAGGGTACGACGGCTACACCTTC. Together with reference TRBV7-9 and TRBJ1-2, the CDR3 gives the full variable domain: DTGVSQNPRHKITKRGQNVTFRCDPISEHNRLYWYRQTLGQGPEFLTYFQNEAQLEKSRLLSDRFSAERPKGSFSTLEIQRTEQGDSAMYLCASSQSGYDGYTFGSGTRLTVV.

The rearrangement links TRBV3-1 (or the pseudogene TRBV3-2) to TRBJ1-2; D is perhaps TRBD1 (6 bases). Between the trimmed V and J ends, which lost 6 bases and 3 bases, there was a span of 20 bases. CDR1 LGHDT and CDR2 YNNKEL come from the germline V gene (reference sequence). The CDR3 is 16 amino acids. The CDR3 DNA reads TGTGCCAGCAGGCTCCAAGGGGGGGTCCAAGACTATGGCTACACCTTC. Translated: CASRLQGGVQDYGYTF.

V usage is TRBV12-3 or TRBV12-4 and J usage is TRBJ1-5, with 7 positions matching TRBD1. CDR3 length equals 12 residues. The V and J ends lost 4 bases and 11 bases, in that order; junction bases with no gene match: 5. The CDR3 sequence: CASSWTGGTQHF. In nucleotides, the CDR3 is TGTGCCAGCAGTTGGACAGGAGGGACCCAGCATTTT.

The chain employs TRBV2 and TRBJ1-1; D might be TRBD1 (6 bases). Trimming took 2 bases from V and 2 from J, leaving 12 bases between them. Germline values: CDR1 SNHLY, CDR2 FYNNEI. The CDR3 is 15 amino acids. This chain's CDR3 is CASSEMGQKNTEAFF. In DNA form, the CDR3 reads TGTGCCAGCAGTGAAATGGGACAAAAAAACACTGAAGCTTTCTTT.

This chain connects TRBV27 to TRBJ1-5, with 10 bases that match TRBD1. The CDR3 spans 16 residues. The J segment lost 4 bases and the V segment lost 5 bases, leaving 8 bases of the junction unmatched. The germline gives CDR1 MNHEY, CDR2 SMNVEV (reference sequence). The CDR3 sequence: CASSPLDRGQNQPQHF. As DNA, the CDR3 is TGTGCCAGCAGTCCTCTCGACAGGGGGCAAAATCAGCCCCAGCATTTT.

A single count supports this clone. The V call is TRBV5-1, the J call TRBJ2-5; D is perhaps TRBD1 (6 bases). Germline loops: CDR1 SGHRS, CDR2 YFSETQ. Trimming took 3 bases from V and 2 from J, leaving 8 bases between them. This CDR3 region has 13 residues. CDR3 DNA: TGCGCCAGCAGCTCAGGGGTTCAAGAGACCCAGTACTTC. This sequence encodes CASSSGVQETQYF.

The rearrangement links TRBV2 to TRBJ1-5, with TRBD1 matching over 7 bases. The CDR3 is 15 amino acids. Trimming took 1 base from V and 4 from J; bases not matched to a gene: 4. Germline assignment: CDR1 SNHLY and CDR2 FYNNEI. The chain's CDR3 is CASSEGQGGNQPQHF. The CDR3, as DNA: TGTGCCAGCAGTGAAGGTCAGGGGGGAAATCAGCCCCAGCATTTT.

The V and J genes are TRBV2 and TRBJ1-2; D not certain. Germline CDR1 is SNHLY and CDR2 is FYNNEI. The CDR3 contains 14 residues. The V and J ends lost 5 bases and 0 bases respectively, with 10 bases between them. The CDR3 loop is CASSFTEANYGYTF. CDR3 DNA: TGTGCCAGCAGTTTCACAGAAGCTAACTATGGCTACACCTTC.

The chain carries TRBV2 and TRBJ1-2, with 8 bases lining up with TRBD1. J lost 6 bases, V lost 7 bases, and 4 bases had no gene match. The length of the CDR3 is 12 residues. In germline, CDR1 is SNHLY, CDR2 FYNNEI. In nucleotides, the CDR3 is TGTGCCAGCACATGGACAGGGAATGGCTACACCTTC. It is translated as CASTWTGNGYTF.

CDR3: CASTSPGGGRSGQPQHF. CDR3 in DNA: TGTGCCAGCACCTCTCCAGGGGGGGGGCGAAGTGGTCAGCCCCAGCATTTT. The rearrangement joins TRBV21-1 to TRBJ1-5. TRBV21-1 is reported as a pseudogene. The CDR3 totals 17 residues.

The chain uses TRBV7-8 and TRBJ2-2; unclear D gene. The CDR3 covers 14 residues. Germline CDR1 is SGHVS and CDR2 is FQNEAQ. Trimming pared 5 bases from V and 1 base from J, leaving 8 bases between. The CDR3 sequence: CASSTRQNTGELFF. The CDR3 DNA sequence: TGTGCCAGCAGCACCCGACAGAACACCGGGGAGCTGTTTTTT.

The chain combines TRBV18 with TRBJ1-6; D is unresolved. V dropped 4 bases and J dropped 10 bases, with 14 bases sitting between them. The germline V gene encodes CDR1 KGHSH and CDR2 LQKENI. The CDR3 length is 14 residues. CDR3 amino acids: CASSRTERNSPLHF. The DNA for the CDR3 is TGTGCCAGCTCACGAACCGAGAGGAACTCACCCCTCCACTTT.

The rearrangement joins TRBV6-5 to TRBJ1-2; D not resolved. Per the germline V gene, CDR1 is MNHEY and CDR2 is SVGAGI. The CDR3 extends over 15 amino acids. Between the trimmed V and J ends, which lost 0 bases and 4 bases, there was a span of 12 bases. The CDR3 bases are TGTGCCAGCAGTTACTCGTATCCGGAATCCTATGGCTACACCTTC. Translation gives CASSYSYPESYGYTF.

V and J are TRBV7-6 and TRBJ1-1; D gene uncertain. Trimming shortened V by 1 base and J by 1 base, and 10 bases separated the two germline ends. The CDR3 sequence is 15 residues long. CDR1 and CDR2 (germline): SGHVS, FNYEAQ. Written as DNA, the CDR3 is TGTGCCAGCAGCTTAGGCCCGCTGGGGAACACTGAAGCTTTCTTT. Translation: CASSLGPLGNTEAFF.

The chain uses TRBV6-5 and TRBJ2-1; 12 bases fit TRBD2. The CDR3 is made up of 16 amino acids. Looked up from germline, CDR1 is MNHEY and CDR2 is SVGAGI. V lost 2 bases and J lost 6; bases outside the gene matches: 5. In nucleotides, the CDR3 is TGTGCCAGCAGTTACCTACTAGCGGGGGGCCCCAATGAGCAGTTCTTC. It translates to CASSYLLAGGPNEQFF.

The rearrangement links TRBV24-1 to TRBJ2-2, with 11 bases lining up with TRBD2. V lost 5 bases, J lost 4 bases, and 5 bases stayed unmatched. The CDR3 has 16 amino acids. The germline gives CDR1 KGHDR, CDR2 SFDVKD. CDR3: CATSVAGGLGTGELFF. The DNA of the CDR3 is TGTGCCACCAGTGTAGCGGGGGGGCTCGGCACCGGGGAGCTGTTTTTT.

This chain links TRBV6-5 with TRBJ1-4; the match to TRBD1 covers 10 bases. V gave up 6 bases and J gave up 8 bases; unmatched junction bases: 6. Germline values: CDR1 MNHEY, CDR2 SVGAGI. The CDR3 spans 14 residues. The CDR3 region is CASSPTGGREKLFF. CDR3 DNA sequence: TGTGCCAGCAGCCCGACAGGGGGCAGGGAAAAACTGTTTTTT.

V gene TRBV28 combines with J gene TRBJ1-3; D uncertain. This CDR3 region has 11 residues. CDR1 and CDR2 (germline): MDHEN, SYDVKM. The chain's CDR3 is CASSLVDTIYF. Here the CDR3 DNA reads TGTGCGAGCTCCCTCGTTGACACCATATATTTT.

This clone was detected only once. V gene TRBV7-9 combines with J gene TRBJ1-4; D may be TRBD1 (5 bases). Trimming left V 5 bases short and J 6 bases short, with 19 bases between. The CDR3 runs 16 residues. Germline V gene sequence: CDR1 SEHNR, CDR2 FQNEAQ (reference sequence). The CDR3 coding sequence is TGTGCCAGCAGCCTCCCCCCCGACAGCCTGGATGAAAAACTGTTTTTT. Amino acid sequence: CASSLPPDSLDEKLFF.

This clone was counted a single time. The gene calls are TRBV3-1 (or the pseudogene TRBV3-2) and TRBJ2-1; D unclear. Deletions cut 1 base from V and 12 bases from J, with 10 bases between. CDR1 and CDR2 (germline): LGHDT, YNNKEL (reference sequence). This CDR3 contains 12 residues. CDR3: CASSQASRVQFF. The CDR3 bases are TGTGCCAGCAGCCAAGCCAGTCGGGTGCAGTTCTTC.

The V call is TRBV2, the J call TRBJ2-1; D unclear. Germline V gene data show CDR1 as SNHLY and CDR2 as FYNNEI. There are 13 residues in the CDR3. Trimming took off 6 bases at V and 7 bases at J, with 13 bases between the two ends. The CDR3 bases are TGTGCCAGCAGGTGGTCCTACTCTAATGAGCAGTTCTTC. Amino acid sequence: CASRWSYSNEQFF.

The chain is built from TRBV10-3 and TRBJ1-2, with no clear D. Germline V gives CDR1 ENHRY, CDR2 SYGVKD. The ends were cut back, 0 bases at V and 5 bases at J, with 7 bases in the middle. The CDR3 has 13 amino acids. This CDR3 is CAISESSRYGYTF. For the CDR3, the DNA is TGTGCCATCAGTGAGTCGAGCCGGTATGGCTACACCTTC.

This chain joins TRBV9 and TRBJ1-2; tentatively, D is TRBD1 (6 bases). Per the germline V gene, CDR1 is SGDLS and CDR2 is YYNGEE. Trimming stripped 0 bases from V and 5 bases from J, with 11 bases between. This CDR3 is 14 amino acids long. The CDR3 loop is CASSVDEGGYGYTF. CDR3 DNA: TGTGCCAGCAGCGTAGATGAAGGGGGATATGGCTACACCTTC. Complete variable domain (other parts from reference TRBV9 and TRBJ1-2): DSGVTQTPKHLITATGQRVTLRCSPRSGDLSVYWYQQSLDQGLQFLIQYYNGEERAKGNILERFSAQQFPDLHSELNLSSLELGDSALYFCASSVDEGGYGYTFGSGTRLTVV.

The chain carries TRBV20-1 and TRBJ1-1; D unclear. The germline V and J ends were trimmed by 2 bases and 7 bases, with 8 bases remaining between them. The CDR3 extends over 11 amino acids. CDR1 DFQATT and CDR2 SNEGSKA come from the germline V gene (reference sequence). The CDR3 DNA is TGCAGTGCTAGACTCGGTATTGAAGCTTTCTTT. Protein product: CSARLGIEAFF.